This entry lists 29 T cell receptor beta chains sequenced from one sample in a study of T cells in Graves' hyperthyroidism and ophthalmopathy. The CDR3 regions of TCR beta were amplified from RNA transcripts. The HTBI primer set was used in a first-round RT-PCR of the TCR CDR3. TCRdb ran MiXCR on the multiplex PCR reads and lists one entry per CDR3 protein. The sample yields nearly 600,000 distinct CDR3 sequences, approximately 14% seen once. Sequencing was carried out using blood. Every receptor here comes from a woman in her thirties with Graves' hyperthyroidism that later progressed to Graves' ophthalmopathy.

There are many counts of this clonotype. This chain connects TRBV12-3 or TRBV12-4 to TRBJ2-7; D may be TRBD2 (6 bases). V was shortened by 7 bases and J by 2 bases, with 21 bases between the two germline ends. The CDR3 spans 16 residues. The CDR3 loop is CASTLREAGRPYEQYF. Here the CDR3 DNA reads TGTGCCAGCACCCTAAGGGAGGCGGGGAGACCCTACGAGCAGTACTTC.

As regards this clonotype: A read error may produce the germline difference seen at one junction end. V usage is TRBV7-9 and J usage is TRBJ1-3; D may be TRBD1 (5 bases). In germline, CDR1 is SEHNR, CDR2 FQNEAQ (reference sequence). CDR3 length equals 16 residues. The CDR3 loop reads CTSSLVAGSSGNTIYF. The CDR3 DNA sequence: TGTACCAGCAGCCTCGTGGCAGGGAGCTCTGGAAACACCATATATTTT. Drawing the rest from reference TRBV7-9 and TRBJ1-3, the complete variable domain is DTGVSQNPRHKITKRGQNVTFRCDPISEHNRLYWYRQTLGQGPEFLTYFQNEAQLEKSRLLSDRFSAERPKGSFSTLEIQRTEQGDSAMYLCTSSLVAGSSGNTIYFGEGSWLTVV.

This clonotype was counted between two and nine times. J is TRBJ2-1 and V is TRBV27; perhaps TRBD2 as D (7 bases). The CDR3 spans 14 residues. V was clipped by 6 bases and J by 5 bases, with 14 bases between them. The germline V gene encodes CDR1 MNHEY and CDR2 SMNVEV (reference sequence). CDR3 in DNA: TGTGCCAGCAGAGGGGGGACTATTAACAATGAGCAGTTCTTC. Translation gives CASRGGTINNEQFF.

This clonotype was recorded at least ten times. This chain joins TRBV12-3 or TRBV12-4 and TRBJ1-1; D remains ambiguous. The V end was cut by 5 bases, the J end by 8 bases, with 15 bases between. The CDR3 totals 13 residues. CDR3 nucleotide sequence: TGTGCCAGCAGTCCGCGAGTAGAGACAGAAGCTTTCTTT. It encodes CASSPRVETEAFF.

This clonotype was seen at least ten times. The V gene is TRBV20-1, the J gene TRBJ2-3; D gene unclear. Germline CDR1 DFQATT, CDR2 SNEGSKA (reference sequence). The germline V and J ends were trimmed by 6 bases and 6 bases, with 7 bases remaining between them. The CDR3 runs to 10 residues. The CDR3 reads CSAKRDTQYF. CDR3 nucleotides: TGCAGTGCCAAGCGCGATACGCAGTATTTT.

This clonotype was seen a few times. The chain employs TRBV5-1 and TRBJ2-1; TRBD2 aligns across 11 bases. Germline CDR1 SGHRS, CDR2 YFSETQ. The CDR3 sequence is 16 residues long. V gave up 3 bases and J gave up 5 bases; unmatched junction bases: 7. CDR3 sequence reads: CASSSGVAGGNNEQFF. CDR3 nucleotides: TGCGCCAGCAGCTCCGGAGTAGCGGGAGGGAACAATGAGCAGTTCTTC.

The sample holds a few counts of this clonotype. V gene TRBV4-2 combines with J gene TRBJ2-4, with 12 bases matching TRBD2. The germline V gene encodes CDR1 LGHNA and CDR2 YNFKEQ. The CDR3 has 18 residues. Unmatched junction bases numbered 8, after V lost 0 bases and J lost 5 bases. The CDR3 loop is CASSQELAGGFEENIQYF. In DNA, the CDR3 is TGTGCCAGCAGCCAAGAACTAGCGGGGGGATTTGAGGAAAACATTCAGTACTTC.

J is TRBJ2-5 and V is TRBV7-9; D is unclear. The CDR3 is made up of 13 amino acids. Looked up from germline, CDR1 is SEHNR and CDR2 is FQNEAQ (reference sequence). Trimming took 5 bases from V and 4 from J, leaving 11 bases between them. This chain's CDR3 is CASSPRPPETQYF. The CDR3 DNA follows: TGTGCCAGCAGCCCTAGACCCCCAGAGACCCAGTACTTC.

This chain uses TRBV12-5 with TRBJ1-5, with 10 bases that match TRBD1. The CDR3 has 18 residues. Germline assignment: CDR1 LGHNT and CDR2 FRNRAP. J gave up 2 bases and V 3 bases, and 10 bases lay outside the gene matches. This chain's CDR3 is CASGLILRDRGGNQPQHF. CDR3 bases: TGTGCTAGTGGTTTAATACTACGGGACAGGGGTGGCAATCAGCCCCAGCATTTT.

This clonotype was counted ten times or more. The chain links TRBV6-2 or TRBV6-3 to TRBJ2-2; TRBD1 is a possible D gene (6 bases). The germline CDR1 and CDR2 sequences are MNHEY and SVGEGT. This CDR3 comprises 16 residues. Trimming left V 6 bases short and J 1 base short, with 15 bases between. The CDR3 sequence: CASSPTGEGNTGELFF. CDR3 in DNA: TGTGCCAGCAGCCCGACAGGCGAAGGGAACACCGGGGAGCTGTTTTTT.

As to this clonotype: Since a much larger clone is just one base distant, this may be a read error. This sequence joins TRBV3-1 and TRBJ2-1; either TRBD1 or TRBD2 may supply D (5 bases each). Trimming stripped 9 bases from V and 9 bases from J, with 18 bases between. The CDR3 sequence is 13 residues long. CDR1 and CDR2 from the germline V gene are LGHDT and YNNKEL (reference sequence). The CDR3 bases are TGTGCCAGTGGGGGAGAGGTTTGGAGTGAGCAGTTCTTC. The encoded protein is CASGGEVWSEQFF.

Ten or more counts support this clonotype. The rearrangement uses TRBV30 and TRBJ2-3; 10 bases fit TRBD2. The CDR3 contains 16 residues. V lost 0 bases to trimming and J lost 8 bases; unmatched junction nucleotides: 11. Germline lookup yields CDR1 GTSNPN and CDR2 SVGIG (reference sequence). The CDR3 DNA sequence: TGTGCCTGGAGTGTACGGGGTAGCGGGAGGTTTGGTACGCAGTATTTT. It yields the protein CAWSVRGSGRFGTQYF.

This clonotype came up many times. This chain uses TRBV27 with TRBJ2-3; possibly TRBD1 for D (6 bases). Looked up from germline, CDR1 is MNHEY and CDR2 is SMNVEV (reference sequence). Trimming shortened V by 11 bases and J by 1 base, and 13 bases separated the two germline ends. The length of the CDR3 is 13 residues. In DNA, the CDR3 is TGTGCCTCGTACAGGGCAGGCACAGATACGCAGTATTTT. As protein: CASYRAGTDTQYF.

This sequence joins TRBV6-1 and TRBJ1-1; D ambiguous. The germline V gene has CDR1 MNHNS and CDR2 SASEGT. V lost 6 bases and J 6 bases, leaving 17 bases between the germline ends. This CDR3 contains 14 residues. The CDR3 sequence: CASRAQDWWAEAFF. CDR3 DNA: TGTGCCAGCAGGGCCCAGGACTGGTGGGCTGAAGCTTTCTTT.

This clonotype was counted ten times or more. The CDR3 protein is CASTLQGTGNQPQHF. CDR3 nucleotides: TGTGCCAGCACGCTACAGGGAACAGGGAATCAGCCCCAGCATTTT. This chain joins TRBV12-3 or TRBV12-4 and TRBJ1-5, with D maybe TRBD1 (6 bases). V was clipped by 7 bases and J by 4 bases, with 17 bases between them. The CDR3 contains 15 residues.

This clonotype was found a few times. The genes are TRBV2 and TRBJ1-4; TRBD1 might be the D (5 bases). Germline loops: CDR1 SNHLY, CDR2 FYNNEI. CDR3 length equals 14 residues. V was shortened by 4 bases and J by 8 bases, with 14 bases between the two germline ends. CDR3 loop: CASSVNGANEKLFF. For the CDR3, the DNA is TGTGCCAGCAGTGTAAACGGGGCGAACGAAAAACTGTTTTTT.

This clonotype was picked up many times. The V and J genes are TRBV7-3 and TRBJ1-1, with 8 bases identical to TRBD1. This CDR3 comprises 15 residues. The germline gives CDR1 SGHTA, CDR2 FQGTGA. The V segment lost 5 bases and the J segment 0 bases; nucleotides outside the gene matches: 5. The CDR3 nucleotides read TGTGCCAGCAGCCCGCAGACAGGGGTGAACACTGAAGCTTTCTTT. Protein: CASSPQTGVNTEAFF.

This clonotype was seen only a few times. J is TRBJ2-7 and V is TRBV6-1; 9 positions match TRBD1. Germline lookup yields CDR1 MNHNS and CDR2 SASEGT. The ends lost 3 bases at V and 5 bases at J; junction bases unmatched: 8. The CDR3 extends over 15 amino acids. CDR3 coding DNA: TGTGCCAGCAGTGACGTGGACAGGGGAGGCCACGAGCAGTACTTC. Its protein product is CASSDVDRGGHEQYF.

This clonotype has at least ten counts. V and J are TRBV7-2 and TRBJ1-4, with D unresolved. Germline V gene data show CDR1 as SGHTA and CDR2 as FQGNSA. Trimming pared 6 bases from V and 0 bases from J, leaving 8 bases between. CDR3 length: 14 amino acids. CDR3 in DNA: TGTGCCAGCAGTTTGGGAGCAACTAATGAAAAACTGTTTTTT. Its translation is CASSLGATNEKLFF.

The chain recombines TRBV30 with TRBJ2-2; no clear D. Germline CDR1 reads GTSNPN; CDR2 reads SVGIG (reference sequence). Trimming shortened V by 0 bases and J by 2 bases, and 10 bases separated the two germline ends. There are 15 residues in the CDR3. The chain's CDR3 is CAWSVSLINTGELFF. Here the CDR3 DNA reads TGTGCCTGGAGTGTAAGTTTGATAAACACCGGGGAGCTGTTTTTT.

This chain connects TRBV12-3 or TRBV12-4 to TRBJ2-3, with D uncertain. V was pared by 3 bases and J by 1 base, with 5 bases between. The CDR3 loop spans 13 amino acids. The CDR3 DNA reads TGTGCCAGCAGTTTCTTTCGCACAGATACGCAGTATTTT. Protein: CASSFFRTDTQYF.

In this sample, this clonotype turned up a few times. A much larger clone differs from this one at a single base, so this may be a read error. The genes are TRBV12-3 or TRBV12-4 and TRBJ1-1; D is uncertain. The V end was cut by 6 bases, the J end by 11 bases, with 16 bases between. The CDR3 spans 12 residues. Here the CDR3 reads CASRAIPGVAFF. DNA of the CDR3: TGTGCCAGCAGAGCGATCCCGGGTGTTGCTTTCTTT.

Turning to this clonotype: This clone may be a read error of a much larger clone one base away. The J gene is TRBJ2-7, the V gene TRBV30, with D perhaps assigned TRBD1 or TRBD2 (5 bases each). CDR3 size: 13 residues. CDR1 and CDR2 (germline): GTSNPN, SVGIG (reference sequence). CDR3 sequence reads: CAWGVTGLYEQYF. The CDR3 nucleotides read TGTGCCTGGGGTGTAACAGGACTCTACGAGCAGTACTTC.

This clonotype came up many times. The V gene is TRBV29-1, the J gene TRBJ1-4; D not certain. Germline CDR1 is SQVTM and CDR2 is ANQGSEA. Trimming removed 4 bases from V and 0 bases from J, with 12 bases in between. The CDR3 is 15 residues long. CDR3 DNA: TGCAGCGTTGGTCCGACGGCCGCAACTAATGAAAAACTGTTTTTT. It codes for CSVGPTAATNEKLFF. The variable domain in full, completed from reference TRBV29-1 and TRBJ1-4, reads SAVISQKPSRDICQRGTSLTIQCQVDSQVTMMFWYRQQPGQSLTLIATANQGSEATYESGFVIDKFPISRPNLTFSTLTVSNMSPEDSSIYLCSVGPTAATNEKLFFGSGTQLSVL.

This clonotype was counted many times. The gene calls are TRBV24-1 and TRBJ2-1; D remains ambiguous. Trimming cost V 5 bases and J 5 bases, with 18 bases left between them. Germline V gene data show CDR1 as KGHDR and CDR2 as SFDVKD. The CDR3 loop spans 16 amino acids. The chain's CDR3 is CATSVARASLDNEQFF. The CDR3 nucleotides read TGTGCCACCAGTGTTGCTCGGGCGAGCCTAGACAATGAGCAGTTCTTC.

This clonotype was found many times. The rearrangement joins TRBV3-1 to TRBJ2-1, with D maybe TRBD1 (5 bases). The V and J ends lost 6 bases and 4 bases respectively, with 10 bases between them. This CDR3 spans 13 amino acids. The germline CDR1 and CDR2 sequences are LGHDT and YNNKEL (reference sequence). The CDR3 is CASSHDRYNEQFF. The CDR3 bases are TGTGCCAGCAGTCACGACAGATACAATGAGCAGTTCTTC.

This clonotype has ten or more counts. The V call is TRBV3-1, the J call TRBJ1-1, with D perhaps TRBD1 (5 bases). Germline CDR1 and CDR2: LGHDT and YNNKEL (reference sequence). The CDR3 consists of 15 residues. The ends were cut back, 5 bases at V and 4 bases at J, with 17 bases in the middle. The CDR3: CASSVAGSGPTEAFF. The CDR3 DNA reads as TGTGCCAGCAGCGTTGCTGGATCAGGGCCCACTGAAGCTTTCTTT.

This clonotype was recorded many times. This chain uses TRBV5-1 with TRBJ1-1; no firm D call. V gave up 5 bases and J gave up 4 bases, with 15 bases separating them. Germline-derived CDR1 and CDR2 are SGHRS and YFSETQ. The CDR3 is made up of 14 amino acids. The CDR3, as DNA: TGCGCCAGCAGTAAACAGACACAGAGCACTGAAGCTTTCTTT. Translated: CASSKQTQSTEAFF. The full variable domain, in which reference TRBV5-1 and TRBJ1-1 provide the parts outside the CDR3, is KAGVTQTPRYLIKTRGQQVTLSCSPISGHRSVSWYQQTPGQGLQFLFEYFSETQRNKGNFPGRFSGRQFSNSRSEMNVSTLELGDSALYLCASSKQTQSTEAFFGQGTRLTVV.

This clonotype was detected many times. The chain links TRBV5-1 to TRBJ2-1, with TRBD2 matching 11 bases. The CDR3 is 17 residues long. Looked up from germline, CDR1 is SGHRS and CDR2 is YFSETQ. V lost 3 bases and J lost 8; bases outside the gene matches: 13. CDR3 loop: CASSSRLAGLNVDEQFF. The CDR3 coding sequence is TGCGCCAGCAGCTCTAGACTAGCGGGATTAAACGTAGATGAGCAGTTCTTC.